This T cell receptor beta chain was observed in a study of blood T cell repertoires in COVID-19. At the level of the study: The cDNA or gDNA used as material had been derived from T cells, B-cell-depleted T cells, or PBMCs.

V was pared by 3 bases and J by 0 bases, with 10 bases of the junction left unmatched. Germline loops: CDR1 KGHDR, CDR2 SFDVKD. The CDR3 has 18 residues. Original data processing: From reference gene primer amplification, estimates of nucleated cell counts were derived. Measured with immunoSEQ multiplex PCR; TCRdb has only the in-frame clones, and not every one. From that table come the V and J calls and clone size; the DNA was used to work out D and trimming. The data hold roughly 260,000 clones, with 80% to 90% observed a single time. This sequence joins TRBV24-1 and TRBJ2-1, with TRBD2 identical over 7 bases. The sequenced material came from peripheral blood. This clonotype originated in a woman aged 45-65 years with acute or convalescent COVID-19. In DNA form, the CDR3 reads TGTGCCACCAGTGATCCCCGTGGGGGGGGGACCTCCTACAATGAGCAGTTCTTC. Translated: CATSDPRGGGTSYNEQFF.